This TCR beta chain was profiled in a study of blood T cells in healthy people across ages. Notes on the study in general: Naive CD4+ cells and diversity were both higher in long-lived donors than in aged donors. Because donor CMV status was unknown, expanded clonotype changes were possibly confounded.

Sample-barcoded 5' priming and a J-beta primer mix drove a second PCR of roughly 6 to 12 cycles. TCRdb reprocessed the 5' RACE reads with MiXCR, giving one entry per CDR3 protein. This sample has 800,000 to 950,000 distinct CDR3 sequences, with 45% to 50% found just once. Looked up from germline, CDR1 is LGHDT and CDR2 is YNNKEL (reference sequence). The V and J ends lost 4 bases and 10 bases, in that order; junction bases with no gene match: 4. This CDR3 is 13 amino acids long. For this clonotype: Antigen: not known.

The sequenced material came from blood. The V gene is TRBV3-1, the J gene TRBJ2-7; 13 bases are a match to TRBD2. The receptor was isolated from a man aged 30-40 years in good health. The DNA of the CDR3 is TGTGCCAGCAGCCCGGGGACTAGCGGGGACCAGTACTTC. Its protein product is CASSPGTSGDQYF.